The 15 T cell receptor beta chains below all came from one sample that was sequenced in a study of stem cell transplantation in POMP-related autoinflammatory disease. The repertoire was sequenced with immunoSEQ multiplex PCR; TCRdb's copy has only in-frame clones and lacks some. The top ten hold more than 0.55% of the sample, which has some 70,000 clones, approximately 90% seen once. This material consisted of CD4+ T cells from PBMCs, taken after stem cell transplantation. The source is a human patient with POMP-related autoinflammation and immune dysregulation (PRAID). Part of the T cell pool may stem from the graft donor.

The table lists this clone with a count of one. The chain recombines TRBV2 with TRBJ2-2, with D maybe TRBD2 (5 bases). V shed 10 bases and J shed 2 bases, with 17 bases lying between them. CDR3 length equals 15 residues. Germline V gives CDR1 SNHLY, CDR2 FYNNEI. The CDR3: CATEGRTTNTGELFF. Here the CDR3 DNA reads TGTGCCACCGAGGGTCGGACCACCAACACCGGGGAGCTGTTTTTT.

The V and J genes are TRBV5-1 and TRBJ2-2, with 11 bases that match TRBD2. The CDR3 runs 15 residues. Trimming at V came to 4 bases and at J to 7 bases, leaving 6 bases not matched to a gene. Germline lookup yields CDR1 SGHRS and CDR2 YFSETQ. Here the CDR3 DNA reads TGCGCCAGCAGCCCTCGACTAGCGGGAAACGGGGAGCTGTTTTTT. It encodes CASSPRLAGNGELFF. The full variable domain, its missing parts supplied by reference TRBV5-1 and TRBJ2-2, is KAGVTQTPRYLIKTRGQQVTLSCSPISGHRSVSWYQQTPGQGLQFLFEYFSETQRNKGNFPGRFSGRQFSNSRSEMNVSTLELGDSALYLCASSPRLAGNGELFFGEGSRLTVL.

This sequence joins TRBV13 and TRBJ1-6; D is uncertain. V gave up 10 bases and J gave up 10 bases, with 20 bases separating them. Germline V CDR1 and CDR2: PRHDT, FYEKMQ (reference sequence). CDR3 size: 14 residues. CDR3 DNA sequence: TGTGCCACCCACGGACGGATCTTTAGATCACCCCTCCACTTT. Its protein is CATHGRIFRSPLHF.

V and J are TRBV5-7 and TRBJ1-3; possible D gene TRBD1, 6 bases. TRBV5-7 falls under the ORF class, with uncertain function. The CDR3 loop spans 17 amino acids. V dropped 0 bases and J dropped 4 bases, with 17 bases sitting between them. CDR3 in amino acids: CASSLELPGQSGNTIYF. CDR3 nucleotides: TGTGCCAGCAGCTTGGAACTTCCGGGACAATCGGGAAACACCATATATTTT.

J is TRBJ2-3 and V is TRBV6-5, with D unresolved. CDR1 and CDR2 (germline): MNHEY, SVGAGI. This CDR3 has 13 amino acids. Trimming removed 6 bases from V and 5 bases from J, with 12 bases in between. The CDR3, as DNA: TGTGCCAGCAGCCGGACCCAGCGAGATACGCAGTATTTT. It is translated as CASSRTQRDTQYF.

In its sample, this clone was seen a few times. The genes are TRBV18 and TRBJ1-5, with no clear D. CDR1 is KGHSH and CDR2 is LQKENI in the germline V gene. Trimming stripped 6 bases from V and 7 bases from J, with 13 bases between. CDR3 length: 13 residues. The CDR3 sequence: CASSPLKGQPQHF. The DNA of the CDR3 is TGTGCCAGCTCGCCATTAAAAGGGCAGCCCCAGCATTTT.

The chain combines TRBV5-1 with TRBJ2-3, with TRBD2 matching 15 bases. The CDR3 runs to 18 residues. The ends lost 4 bases at V and 1 base at J; junction bases unmatched: 7. Germline V gives CDR1 SGHRS, CDR2 YFSETQ. DNA for the CDR3: TGCGCCAGCAGCCGGACTAGCGGGAGGGCCGGAGGCACAGATACGCAGTATTTT. This codes for CASSRTSGRAGGTDTQYF.

The rearrangement joins TRBV5-1 to TRBJ1-6; no firm D call. The V gene lost 7 bases and the J gene lost 7 bases, with 18 bases spanning the gap. Germline CDR1 and CDR2: SGHRS and YFSETQ. The CDR3 covers 15 residues. This CDR3 reads CASQEAPTDNSPLHF. CDR3 nucleotide sequence: TGCGCCAGCCAAGAGGCCCCGACGGACAATTCACCCCTCCACTTT.

The rearrangement uses TRBV6-5 and TRBJ2-1; TRBD2 is a possible D gene (5 bases). Germline CDR1 MNHEY, CDR2 SVGAGI. V was shortened by 6 bases and J by 7 bases, with 19 bases between the two germline ends. The CDR3 consists of 15 residues. CDR3 amino acids: CASSPVLTRRNEQFF. The CDR3 DNA follows: TGTGCCAGCAGCCCCGTACTTACTAGAAGGAATGAGCAGTTCTTC.

This chain links TRBV5-1 with TRBJ2-6; 12 nucleotides line up with TRBD2. This CDR3 comprises 18 residues. Germline V CDR1 and CDR2: SGHRS, YFSETQ. The J segment lost 0 bases and the V segment lost 4 bases, leaving 5 bases of the junction unmatched. This chain's CDR3 is CASSATSGGSSGANVLTF. In nucleotides, the CDR3 is TGCGCCAGCAGCGCGACTAGCGGGGGAAGCTCTGGGGCCAACGTCCTGACTTTC.

This clone appeared a single time. V is TRBV3-1 (or the pseudogene TRBV3-2) and J is TRBJ2-2; TRBD2 matches at 13 bases. The germline CDR1 and CDR2 sequences are LGHDT and YNNKEL (reference sequence). V lost 4 bases, J lost 4 bases, and 3 bases stayed unmatched. This CDR3 comprises 16 residues. The CDR3 nucleotides are TGTGCCAGCAGCCGGACTAGCGGGAGTGGCACCGGGGAGCTGTTTTTT. It codes for CASSRTSGSGTGELFF.

The CDR3: CVRSLVAGIGKRDYEQYV. The CDR3 region has the DNA TGTGTCAGAAGCTTAGTGGCGGGGATTGGTAAACGCGACTACGAGCAGTACGTC. The V and J genes are TRBV7-5 and TRBJ2-7; no check of the table's D call, TRBD2, against the DNA was made. TRBV7-5 is marked as a pseudogene. The CDR3 is 18 residues long.

The chain links TRBV7-9 to TRBJ2-7; no firm D call. The CDR3 spans 11 residues. CDR1 is SEHNR, CDR2 FQNEAQ, per germline (reference sequence). V lost 5 bases, J lost 7 bases, and 9 bases lay in between. Here the CDR3 reads CASSVAFEQYF. The CDR3 DNA follows: TGTGCCAGCAGCGTGGCCTTTGAGCAGTACTTC.

The chain has TRBV2 and TRBJ1-2; 7 bases line up with TRBD1. CDR3 size: 14 residues. V lost 4 bases, J lost 8 bases, and 10 bases stayed unmatched. The V gene's germline CDR1 is SNHLY and CDR2 FYNNEI. CDR3 sequence (DNA): TGTGCCAGCAGTGCCCGACAGGGTGTGGACGGCTACACCTTC. This translates into CASSARQGVDGYTF.

V and J are TRBV14 and TRBJ2-2; a possible D gene is TRBD1 (6 bases). The V gene's germline CDR1 is SGHDN and CDR2 FVKESK. The CDR3 has 15 residues. V lost 1 base and J lost 4, with 10 bases in between. CDR3 bases: TGTGCCAGCAGCCAAGCAGCAGGGGTCACCGGGGAGCTGTTTTTT. Its translation is CASSQAAGVTGELFF.